Listed below are T cell receptor beta chains from one sample, sequenced in a study of post-analysis software for immune sequencing data. TCRdb re-analysed the PCR reads in MiXCR, keeping a single row per CDR3 protein. Of roughly 800,000 distinct CDR3 sequences detected, 46% appear once; the ten largest clones hold over 4.5%. The specimen sequenced was blood. Every receptor here comes from a girl between 5 and 17 years old with multiple sclerosis. Each CDR3 is given with its conserved first and last residue. D genes are given only for firm matches. Clone size appears in some rows only: once, few, many, or a class for an expanded clone.

12 NA TRBJ2-1 TRBV18 few TGTGCCAGCTCACCCATGGGAGATGAGCAGTTCTTC CASSPMGDEQFF
15 NA TRBJ2-3 TRBV6-2/TRBV6-3 NA TGTGCCAGTTCGCTTGGACAGCGCGGGACAGATACGCAGTATTTT CASSLGQRGTDTQYF
13 NA TRBJ1-1 TRBV29-1 NA TGCAGCGTTAGCAGGGGCACCAACACTGAAGCTTTCTTT CSVSRGTNTEAFF
14 TRBD1 TRBJ1-6 TRBV7-6 NA TGTGCCAGCAGCTCAGGTCCCCCCGGGACAGGTCTCCACTTT CASSSGPPGTGLHF
15 NA TRBJ2-5 TRBV6-2/TRBV6-3 NA TGTGCCAGCAGTTACTCGGTAGGACTACGAGAGACCCAGTACTTC CASSYSVGLRETQYF
15 NA TRBJ1-2 TRBV4-2 few TGTGCCAGCAGCCAAGATCGGAACTCTAACTATGGCTACACCTTC CASSQDRNSNYGYTF
16 NA TRBJ2-7 TRBV4-1 NA TGCGCCAGCAGCCTAACGGAGGGGCAAGACGGCTACGAGCAGTACTTC CASSLTEGQDGYEQYF
14 NA TRBJ2-7 TRBV3-1 few TGTGCCAGCAGCCAGGGGATAGGGTTAGGCGAGCAGTACTTC CASSQGIGLGEQYF
15 NA TRBJ1-2 TRBV7-9 few TGTGCCAGCACCCCATGGGGGGACGGAAGTTATGGCTACACCTTC CASTPWGDGSYGYTF
15 TRBD2 TRBJ2-7 TRBV7-8 few TGTGCCAGCAGCCATGGGACTAGCGGGTACTACGAGCAGTACTTC CASSHGTSGYYEQYF